The rows below give T cell receptor beta chains drawn from one sample of a study of T cell clones after liver transplantation. TCRdb's copy holds only in-frame clones and misses some; the assay was immunoSEQ multiplex PCR. The table has fewer than 50,000 clones, about 82% seen once; the top ten hold 2% to 3%. The input for sequencing was CD4+ T cells from blood, taken 24 months after liver transplant. Receptors originate from a human patient who received a liver transplant. Certain T cells may be donor cells from the graft. CDR3s include the opening cysteine and the closing phenylalanine or tryptophan. A D gene is named only where the DNA matches it firmly. Rows give clone size only sometimes, using once, few, many, or a class for an expanded clone.

V gene	D gene	J gene	CDR3 length	clone size	CDR3 protein	CDR3 DNA
TRBV2	.	TRBJ1-2	16	.	CASSEGFKGGNYGYTF	TGTGCCAGCAGTGAAGGGTTTAAAGGTGGAAACTATGGCTACACCTTC
TRBV6-5	TRBD1	TRBJ2-1	16	.	CASSYYTGGAHNEQFF	TGTGCCAGCAGTTACTATACAGGGGGCGCACACAATGAGCAGTTCTTC
TRBV6-1	TRBD2	TRBJ2-7	14	.	CASSPRSGAYEQYF	TGTGCCAGCAGTCCTCGTAGCGGGGCCTACGAGCAGTACTTC
TRBV6-5	.	TRBJ1-5	15	.	CASSSTGTTPQPQHF	TGTGCCAGCAGTTCCACCGGGACAACCCCTCAGCCCCAGCATTTT
TRBV14	.	TRBJ2-3	15	.	CASSPRRRKGDTQYF	TGTGCCAGCAGCCCACGCCGAAGGAAGGGAGATACGCAGTATTTT
TRBV5-1	.	TRBJ1-1	15	.	CASSSRPGEMAEAFF	TGCGCCAGCAGCTCCCGCCCAGGAGAAATGGCTGAAGCTTTCTTT
TRBV7-6	TRBD2	TRBJ2-1	16	.	CASSLPGLAGYNEQFF	TGTGCCAGCAGCCTACCCGGACTAGCGGGATACAATGAGCAGTTCTTC
TRBV9	TRBD1	TRBJ2-7	14	once	CASSATGTSYEQYF	TGTGCCAGCAGCGCGACAGGGACCTCCTACGAGCAGTACTTC
TRBV19	.	TRBJ2-7	15	.	CASSGEGAFSYEQYF	TGTGCCAGTAGTGGGGAGGGGGCGTTCTCCTACGAGCAGTACTTC
TRBV28	.	TRBJ2-5	13	.	CASSPGDQETQYF	TGTGCCAGCAGTCCAGGGGACCAAGAGACCCAGTACTTC
TRBV15	TRBD1	TRBJ1-2	15	.	CATSRTGGIGDGYTF	TGTGCCACCAGCCGGACAGGGGGTATTGGGGATGGCTACACCTTC
TRBV11-1	.	TRBJ2-1	16	.	CASSLISVSSYNEQFF	TGTGCCAGCAGCTTAATCTCGGTTAGCTCCTACAATGAGCAGTTCTTC
TRBV5-1	TRBD1	TRBJ1-3	15	.	CATEDRGKIGNTIYF	TGCGCCACCGAAGACAGGGGGAAAATCGGAAACACCATATATTTT
TRBV2	TRBD2	TRBJ2-7	15	once	CASSGAGTSSYEQYF	TGTGCCAGCAGTGGGGCAGGGACTAGCTCCTACGAGCAGTACTTC
TRBV7-2	.	TRBJ2-7	14	once	CASSQTRGVGEQYF	TGTGCCAGCAGCCAAACTAGAGGGGTGGGGGAGCAGTACTTC
TRBV9	TRBD1	TRBJ2-4	17	.	CASSATLGTGDLRIQYF	TGTGCCAGCAGCGCAACCCTCGGGACAGGGGACCTAAGGATTCAGTACTTC
TRBV6-6	TRBD1	TRBJ1-2	14	.	CASSLGQGPYGYTF	TGTGCCAGCAGTTTAGGACAGGGCCCCTATGGCTACACCTTC
TRBV7-9	TRBD1	TRBJ2-7	16	.	CASSPVVGQGAREQYF	TGTGCCAGCAGCCCGGTAGTGGGACAGGGGGCTCGCGAGCAGTACTTC
TRBV28	.	TRBJ1-1	13	once	CASSLMGVTEAFF	TGTGCCAGCAGTTTAATGGGAGTAACTGAAGCTTTCTTT
TRBV5-1	TRBD2	TRBJ2-3	17	once	CASSLAPGTRGADTQYF	TGCGCCAGCAGCTTGGCCCCCGGGACTAGAGGCGCAGATACGCAGTATTTT
TRBV18	TRBD2	TRBJ2-1	16	.	CASSLETSGVYNEQFF	TGTGCCAGCTCACTCGAGACTAGCGGGGTGTACAATGAGCAGTTCTTC
TRBV28	.	TRBJ2-7	15	.	CASSWSGGVNYEQYF	TGTGCCAGCAGTTGGTCGGGGGGCGTCAACTACGAGCAGTACTTC
TRBV27	TRBD1	TRBJ1-2	15	.	CASYPLGQGTNGYTF	TGTGCCAGCTATCCCCTTGGACAGGGCACCAATGGCTACACCTTC
TRBV27	.	TRBJ1-1	13	few	CASRKQGNTEAFF	TGTGCCAGCAGGAAACAGGGGAACACTGAAGCTTTCTTT
TRBV27	TRBD2	TRBJ2-3	18	.	CASSQPRGRAPAADTQYF	TGTGCCAGCAGTCAACCTCGGGGGAGGGCCCCCGCGGCAGATACGCAGTATTTT
TRBV19	.	TRBJ1-2	14	.	CASKEAQAAYGYTF	TGTGCCAGTAAAGAAGCCCAGGCGGCCTATGGCTACACCTTC
TRBV14	.	TRBJ1-6	13	.	CASSRTFASPLHF	TGTGCCAGCAGCCGGACCTTTGCCTCACCCCTCCACTTT
TRBV28	.	TRBJ1-2	16	.	CASSSGLGAMDYGYTF	TGTGCCAGCAGTTCCGGACTGGGGGCCATGGACTATGGCTACACCTTC
TRBV7-6	.	TRBJ2-5	14	.	CASSGLRDDGTQYF	TGTGCCAGCAGCGGACTCCGGGACGACGGTACCCAGTACTTC
TRBV19	.	TRBJ2-3	13	once	CASSIPGPDTQYF	TGTGCCAGTAGTATCCCGGGACCAGATACGCAGTATTTT
TRBV7-8	.	TRBJ1-3	15	.	CASSLNGPSGNTIYF	TGTGCCAGCAGCTTAAACGGACCCTCTGGAAACACCATATATTTT
TRBV5-4	TRBD2	TRBJ2-7	16	.	CASSNNSGRALLEQYF	TGTGCCAGCAGCAACAATAGCGGGAGGGCCTTGTTGGAGCAGTACTTC
TRBV5-1	.	TRBJ2-3	15	few	CASSSDGTSTDTQYF	TGCGCCAGCAGCTCGGACGGAACTAGCACAGATACGCAGTATTTT
TRBV4-1	TRBD1	TRBJ2-6	18	.	CASSQVTGGISGANVLTF	TGCGCCAGCAGCCAAGTAACAGGGGGGATCTCTGGGGCCAACGTCCTGACTTTC
TRBV13	.	TRBJ2-7	14	.	CASSYGTRTFEQYF	TGTGCCAGCAGCTACGGGACCCGGACCTTCGAGCAGTACTTC
TRBV18	.	TRBJ2-7	13	.	CASSPIPGGEQYF	TGTGCCAGCTCACCGATACCTGGTGGCGAGCAGTACTTC
TRBV5-4	.	TRBJ1-6	16	.	CASRGSGPSMNSPLHF	TGTGCCAGCAGGGGGTCGGGACCCTCAATGAATTCACCCCTCCACTTT
TRBV7-8	.	TRBJ2-2	17	.	CASSQFGSRANTGELFF	TGTGCCAGCAGCCAATTCGGTAGCAGAGCGAACACCGGGGAGCTGTTTTTT
TRBV11-2	TRBD2	TRBJ2-1	16	.	CASSGGGLAGLGEQFF	TGTGCCAGCAGCGGGGGTGGGCTAGCGGGCTTAGGGGAGCAGTTCTTC
TRBV5-1	TRBD2	TRBJ2-3	15	once	CASSLDSGNTDTQYF	TGCGCCAGCAGCCTCGATAGCGGGAACACAGATACGCAGTATTTT
TRBV5-4	.	TRBJ2-5	11	.	CASSDGETQYF	TGTGCCAGCAGCGACGGGGAGACCCAGTACTTC
TRBV18	.	TRBJ1-4	17	.	CASSPIQAGSPNEKLFF	TGTGCCAGCTCACCAATTCAGGCAGGGAGTCCTAATGAAAAACTGTTTTTT
TRBV14	TRBD1	TRBJ1-4	17	.	CASSSRDRAFFGEKLFF	TGTGCCAGCAGCTCGCGGGACAGGGCTTTCTTTGGGGAAAAACTGTTTTTT
TRBV5-1	TRBD2	TRBJ2-7	16	once	CASSNPPGGSRYEQYF	TGCGCCAGCAGCAACCCCCCGGGCGGGAGCAGATACGAGCAGTACTTC
TRBV7-9	.	TRBJ1-5	17	.	CASSLSPRDLSNQPQHF	TGTGCCAGCAGCTTAAGCCCCAGGGACCTTAGCAATCAGCCCCAGCATTTT
TRBV5-6	.	TRBJ1-1	15	.	CASSFGRVKDTEAFF	TGTGCCAGCAGCTTCGGCCGGGTCAAGGACACTGAAGCTTTCTTT
TRBV7-2	TRBD1	TRBJ1-1	16	.	CASSRYPGQGHTEAFF	TGTGCCAGCAGTCGTTACCCGGGACAGGGGCACACTGAAGCTTTCTTT
TRBV9	TRBD1	TRBJ1-1	14	.	CASSAGQANTEAFF	TGTGCCAGCAGCGCGGGACAGGCTAACACTGAAGCTTTCTTT
TRBV7-2	.	TRBJ2-3	13	few	CASSRTPTDTQYF	TGTGCCAGCAGCCGTACGCCCACAGATACGCAGTATTTT
TRBV30	.	TRBJ2-7	14	.	CAWSYGGSAYEQYF	TGTGCCTGGAGTTACGGCGGAAGTGCCTACGAGCAGTACTTC
TRBV5-1	.	TRBJ1-2	17	.	CASSLGSSLVPDYGYTF	TGCGCCAGCAGCTTGGGCAGCAGTCTAGTCCCGGACTATGGCTACACCTTC
TRBV7-6	TRBD2	TRBJ2-3	16	once	CASSAGLAGYTDTQYF	TGTGCCAGCAGCGCCGGACTAGCGGGGTACACAGATACGCAGTATTTT
TRBV28	.	TRBJ2-1	16	.	CASTPRGSSGYNEQFF	TGTGCCAGCACCCCGCGGGGTAGTAGCGGCTACAATGAGCAGTTCTTC
TRBV2	TRBD1	TRBJ2-5	13	.	CASSGQVQETQYF	TGTGCCAGCAGCGGACAGGTCCAAGAGACCCAGTACTTC
TRBV19	.	TRBJ2-6	15	.	CASSIINSGANVLTF	TGTGCCAGTAGTATCATTAACTCTGGGGCCAACGTCCTGACTTTC